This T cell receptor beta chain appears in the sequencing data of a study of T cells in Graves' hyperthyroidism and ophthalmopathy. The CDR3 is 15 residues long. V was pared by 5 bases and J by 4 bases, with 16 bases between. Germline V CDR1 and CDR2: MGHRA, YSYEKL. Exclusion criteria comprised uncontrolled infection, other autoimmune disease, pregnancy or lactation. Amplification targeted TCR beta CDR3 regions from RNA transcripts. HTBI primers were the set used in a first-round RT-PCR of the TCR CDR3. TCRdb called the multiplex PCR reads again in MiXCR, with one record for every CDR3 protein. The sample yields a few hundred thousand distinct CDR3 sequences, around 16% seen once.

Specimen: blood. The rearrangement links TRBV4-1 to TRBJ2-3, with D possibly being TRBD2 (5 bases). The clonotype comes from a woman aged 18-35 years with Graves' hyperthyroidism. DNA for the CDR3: TGCGCCAGCAGCTTCCAGAGGGAATCGGCAGATACGCAGTATTTT. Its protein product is CASSFQRESADTQYF.